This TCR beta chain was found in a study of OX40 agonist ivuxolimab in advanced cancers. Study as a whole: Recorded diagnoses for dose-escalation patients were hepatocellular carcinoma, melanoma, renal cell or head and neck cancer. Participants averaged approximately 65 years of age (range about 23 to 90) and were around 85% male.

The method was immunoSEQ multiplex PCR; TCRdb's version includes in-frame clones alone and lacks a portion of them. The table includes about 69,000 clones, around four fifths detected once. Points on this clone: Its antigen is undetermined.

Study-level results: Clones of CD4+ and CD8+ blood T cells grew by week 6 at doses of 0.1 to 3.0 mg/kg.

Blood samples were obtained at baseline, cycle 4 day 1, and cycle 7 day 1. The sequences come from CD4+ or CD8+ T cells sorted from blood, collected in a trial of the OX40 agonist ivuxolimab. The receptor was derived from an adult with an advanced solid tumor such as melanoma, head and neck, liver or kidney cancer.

For the CDR3, the DNA is TGCGCCAGCAGCCAAAGAACAGGGGTGGAACAGCCCCAGCATTTT. It is translated as CASSQRTGVEQPQHF. J is TRBJ1-5 and V is TRBV4-1; 7 bases agree with TRBD1. Germline CDR1 reads MGHRA; CDR2 reads YSYEKL. V shed 2 bases, J shed 7 bases, and the junction held 8 bases outside the gene matches. The CDR3 extends over 15 amino acids.